This note documents a single T cell receptor beta chain sequence. The CDR3 has 14 residues. Germline V lookup: CDR1 SEHNR, CDR2 FQNEAQ (reference sequence). V shed 5 bases and J 4 bases; nucleotides not matched to a gene: 6. The data belong to a study of blood T cell repertoires in COVID-19. Study-level information: Spain, Italy and the United States supplied samples that represented acute and convalescent COVID-19.

While infection was still active, Seattle patients were enrolled and then followed longitudinally. As originally analysed: Scientists estimated how many nucleated cells there were by amplifying reference gene primers. Assay: immunoSEQ multiplex PCR; the TCRdb copy retains only in-frame clones and omits some. For V, J and clone size, that table is used; D and trimming come from the DNA. The sample holds 150,000 to 160,000 clones; approximately 85% are singletons and the top ten take about 0.63%. The chain recombines TRBV7-9 with TRBJ1-1; 8 nucleotides line up with TRBD1. The sequencing sample was made of peripheral blood. The TCR sequence derives from a man aged 60 to 69 with COVID-19, enrolled during active disease. CDR3 in amino acids: CASSNTGGSTEAFF. The CDR3 region has the DNA TGTGCCAGCAGCAATACAGGGGGGAGCACTGAAGCTTTCTTT.